This T cell receptor beta chain comes out of a study of blood T cell repertoires in COVID-19 (dated by TCRdb to 2019 to 2021). The study in broad terms: Collaborator samples came from the United States, Italy and Spain and covered acute and convalescent phases of COVID-19. The material from the prospective study consisted of cDNA or gDNA derived from T cells, B-cell-depleted T cells, or PBMCs. The dataset comprised deeply sampled blood TCRbeta repertoires from subjects exposed to, actively infected with, or recovered from COVID-19. A freely available public database, intended as a resource for researchers studying the immune response to SARS-CoV-2, is where the repertoires were released. The samples were drawn from two sources: the first 160 participants of the ongoing ImmuneRACE study, and over 1,000 subjects contributed by 6 global collaborators. A de-identified subject ID, COVID-19 status, age in years and sex were almost always included in the sample metadata. HLA class I and class II types, where available, came from metadata supplied by the sample provider rather than from assay-based typing. Points the paper makes about the study in general: The amount of clinical and demographic metadata varied by source and participant and was provided uncurated.

In Seattle, one collaborating source enrolled patients while the infection was active and tracked those patients longitudinally over the course of disease. Whole blood was collected in K2EDTA tubes by collaborating institutions according to the institutions' own protocols. For TCRbeta analysis, collaborators shipped samples in one of three forms: frozen whole blood, isolated PBMCs, or DNA extracted from either of those sample types. Points on this clone: There is no known antigen for this receptor. Qualities for individual bases were not recorded, and no much larger clone is one base off.

TCRbeta CDR3 regions were amplified from genomic DNA using the immunoSEQ Assay, a bias-controlled multiplex PCR. Regarding the original processing steps: Within the assay, amplification of reference gene primers was used to estimate how many nucleated cells each sample contained. To quantify the absolute abundance of each unique TCRbeta CDR3 rearrangement, sequence reads were collapsed and filtered. Productive Simpson clonality was computed per sample as the square root of Simpson's diversity index over productive rearrangements. TCRdb took over this immuneACCESS table, retaining in-frame rearrangements with V and J assigned. Such tables are incomplete; in checked studies, under half of the missing clones stem from an unresolved V gene, and the remainder is unexplained. The V and J calls and clone size were taken over from that table, and D and trimming were inferred from the DNA. Present in this sample are 60,000 to 90,000 clones, approximately 81% of which were seen just once. The biggest ten clones account for 11% of the sample.

The germline V gene supplies CDR1 MNHEY and CDR2 SVGAGI. V is reduced by 0 bases and J by 5 bases, leaving a spacing of 8 bases between them. CDR3 length: 13 amino acids, cysteine to phenylalanine. Only the CDR3 portion is preserved as DNA: 39 bases, with reading frame beginning at the first base. The receptor comes from a man aged 55 to 70 with COVID-19, enrolled during active disease. Recombination connected TRBV6-5 to TRBJ2-7, with the identity of the D gene unclear. Sequenced material: peripheral blood. The nucleotide sequence is TGTGCCAGCAGTTACTCGTCAGGCAACGAGCAGTACTTC. Its amino acids are CASSYSSGNEQYF.